The 3 T cell receptor beta chains presented below share a single source sample, sequenced in a study of blood T cell repertoires in COVID-19. Generated by immunoSEQ multiplex PCR, the TCRdb table keeps only in-frame clones and is missing some. The table lists around 220,000 clones, around 82% of them singletons. The sequenced sample was peripheral blood. The receptor source for this set is a woman older than 75 with active or convalescent COVID-19.

The chain joins TRBV2 to TRBJ2-5, with TRBD2 as a possible D gene (5 bases). Trimming took off 4 bases at V and 4 bases at J, with 10 bases between the two ends. The CDR3 is 13 amino acids. CDR1 and CDR2 (germline): SNHLY, FYNNEI. CDR3 loop: CASSGGSGETQYF. The DNA for the CDR3 is TGTGCCAGCAGTGGAGGGTCGGGAGAGACCCAGTACTTC.

The CDR3 reads CASSEEGRGTEAFF. CDR3 nucleotides: TGTGCCAGCAGTGAGGAGGGCCGTGGCACTGAAGCTTTCTTT. V and J are TRBV2 and TRBJ1-1; no firm D call. Germline V lookup: CDR1 SNHLY, CDR2 FYNNEI. Trimming took off 3 bases at V and 4 bases at J, with 12 bases between the two ends. The CDR3 length is 14 residues.

This rearrangement joins TRBV28 to TRBJ1-1; D is unclear. V was trimmed by 3 bases and J by 7 bases, leaving 9 bases between them. Germline loops: CDR1 MDHEN, CDR2 SYDVKM. The CDR3 length is 12 residues. For the CDR3, the DNA is TGTGCCAGCAGTTTTATGGAGGGTGAAGCTTTCTTT. Its translation is CASSFMEGEAFF.